This TCR beta chain was captured in a study of regulatory T cells in long-lasting Graves disease. In this sample, this clonotype turned up many times. Stated time point: newly diagnosed GD, antithyroid drugs for less than 3 months. The TCR library was made from RNA extracted from PBMCs. Patients came through an endocrinology department, and that department was in Xi'an, China. Sequencing libraries for TCR beta were prepared with iRepertoire HTBI primers and Arm-PCR of CDR3 regions. TCRdb itself ran the multiplex PCR reads through MiXCR, one entry per CDR3 protein. The sample records over 500,000 distinct CDR3 sequences, about 16% being singletons. The data were also submitted as part of a second study, on T cells in Graves' hyperthyroidism and ophthalmopathy. That work contributes: Any patient presenting with uncontrolled infection, other autoimmune disease, pregnancy or lactation was left out. The HTBI primer set was used in a first-round RT-PCR of the TCR CDR3.

The material sequenced was peripheral blood mononuclear cells (PBMCs), taken at new diagnosis, from a patient treated with antithyroid drugs. The receptor comes from a man aged 18 to 35 with Graves disease.

The CDR3 loop is CASSLGRRYGYTF. CDR3 in DNA: TGTGCCAGCAGCTTGGGACGACGGTATGGCTACACCTTC. The chain is built from TRBV12-3 or TRBV12-4 and TRBJ1-2; possible D gene TRBD1, 5 bases. CDR3 size: 13 residues. V was cut by 6 bases and J by 5 bases, with 13 bases left in between.